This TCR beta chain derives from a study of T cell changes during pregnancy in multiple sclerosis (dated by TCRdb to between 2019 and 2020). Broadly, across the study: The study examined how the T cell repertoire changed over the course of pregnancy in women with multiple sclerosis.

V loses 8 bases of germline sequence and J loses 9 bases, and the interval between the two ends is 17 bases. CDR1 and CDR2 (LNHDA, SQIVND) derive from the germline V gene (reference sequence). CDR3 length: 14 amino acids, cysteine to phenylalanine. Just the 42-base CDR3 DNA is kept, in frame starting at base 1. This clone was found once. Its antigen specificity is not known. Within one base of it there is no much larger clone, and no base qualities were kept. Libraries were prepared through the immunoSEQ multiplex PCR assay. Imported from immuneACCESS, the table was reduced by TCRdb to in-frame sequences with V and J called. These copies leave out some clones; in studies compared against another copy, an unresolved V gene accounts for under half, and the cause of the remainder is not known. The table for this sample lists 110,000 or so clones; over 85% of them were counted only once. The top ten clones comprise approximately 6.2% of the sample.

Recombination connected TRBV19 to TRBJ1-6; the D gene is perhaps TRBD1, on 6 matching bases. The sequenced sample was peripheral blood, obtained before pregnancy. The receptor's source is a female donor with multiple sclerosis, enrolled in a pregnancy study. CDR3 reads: CASGRTAGGSPLHF. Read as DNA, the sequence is TGTGCCAGTGGAAGGACAGCCGGCGGTTCACCCCTCCACTTT. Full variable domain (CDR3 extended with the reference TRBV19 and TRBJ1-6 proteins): DGGITQSPKYLFRKEGQNVTLSCEQNLNHDAMYWYRQDPGQGLRLIYYSQIVNDFQKGDIAEGYSVSREKKESFPLTVTSAQKNPTAFYLCASGRTAGGSPLHFGNGTRLTVT.